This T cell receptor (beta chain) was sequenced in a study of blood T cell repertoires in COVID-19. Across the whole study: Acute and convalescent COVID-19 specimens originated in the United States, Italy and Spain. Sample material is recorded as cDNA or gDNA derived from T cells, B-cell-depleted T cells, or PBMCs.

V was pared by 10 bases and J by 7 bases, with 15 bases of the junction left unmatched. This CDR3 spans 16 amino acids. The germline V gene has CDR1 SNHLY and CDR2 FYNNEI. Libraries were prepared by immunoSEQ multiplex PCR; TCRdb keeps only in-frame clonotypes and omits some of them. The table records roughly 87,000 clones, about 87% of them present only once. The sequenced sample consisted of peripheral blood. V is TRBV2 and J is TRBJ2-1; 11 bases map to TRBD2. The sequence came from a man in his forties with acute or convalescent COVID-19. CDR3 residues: CAIPIPGLAGINEQFF. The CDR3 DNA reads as TGTGCCATCCCGATCCCTGGACTAGCGGGCATAAATGAGCAGTTCTTC.